The 17 T cell receptor beta chains below come from one sample, sequenced in a study of T cell repertoires in cytomegalovirus infection. One entry per CDR3 protein results from TCRdb running MiXCR on the reads. The repertoire holds approximately 340,000 distinct CDR3 sequences, 25% to 35% seen once, with roughly 20% in the top ten. No antigen is known for these receptors. The specimen comprised cultured PBMCs, sampled from culture after CMV antigen stimulation. The source is a human donor in good health (CMV status not recorded). Some clones in this sample may be carry-over from other donors' samples.

This clonotype was observed a few times. The chain combines TRBV10-3 with TRBJ1-1, with D perhaps matching TRBD1 (6 bases). With 2 bases removed from V and 4 bases from J, the gap between germline ends came to 17 bases. The V gene's germline CDR1 is ENHRY and CDR2 SYGVKD. The CDR3 totals 16 residues. In nucleotides, the CDR3 is TGTGCCATCAGTGAGACCGGGGGCAGGGTTCCCACTGAAGCTTTCTTT. Its translation is CAISETGGRVPTEAFF.

J is TRBJ1-1 and V is TRBV6-1; possibly TRBD1 for D (5 bases). Trimming removed 7 bases at V and 2 bases at J, with 14 bases between. From germline, CDR1 is MNHNS and CDR2 SASEGT. The CDR3 covers 14 residues. The DNA for the CDR3 is TGTGCCAGCACTCGAGGGGCCCCTAACACTGAAGCTTTCTTT. Translating gives CASTRGAPNTEAFF.

Notes on this clonotype: A much larger clone sits a single nucleotide away, making a read error possible. V gene TRBV4-1 combines with J gene TRBJ1-2; possible D gene TRBD1, 5 bases. Germline CDR1 is MGHRA and CDR2 is YSYEKL. The CDR3 totals 14 residues. CDR3 in amino acids: CASSQVGTDYGHTF. CDR3 sequence (DNA): TGCGCCAGCAGCCAAGTCGGGACGGACTATGGCCACACCTTC.

This clonotype came up a few times. The J gene is TRBJ2-1, the V gene TRBV28; TRBD1 or TRBD2 may be the D gene (5 bases each). Trimming cost V 3 bases and J 5 bases, with 20 bases left between them. CDR1 and CDR2 (germline): MDHEN, SYDVKM. This CDR3 has 17 residues. CDR3 protein: CASSFNFLGETNNEQFF. The CDR3 DNA sequence: TGTGCCAGCAGTTTTAACTTCCTAGGGGAGACCAACAATGAGCAGTTCTTC. The full variable domain, with the rest looked up from reference TRBV28 and TRBJ2-1, is DVKVTQSSRYLVKRTGEKVFLECVQDMDHENMFWYRQDPGLGLRLIYFSYDVKMKEKGDIPEGYSVSREKKERFSLILESASTNQTSMYLCASSFNFLGETNNEQFFGPGTRLTVL.

This clonotype was detected only a few times. The chain links TRBV18 to TRBJ2-7; D tentatively reads TRBD1 or TRBD2 (5 bases each). The V and J ends lost 2 bases and 0 bases respectively, with 14 bases between them. This CDR3 spans 16 amino acids. Germline V gives CDR1 KGHSH, CDR2 LQKENI. The CDR3 loop is CASSPGQGEGSYEQYF. CDR3 DNA: TGTGCCAGCTCACCAGGGCAGGGAGAAGGCTCCTACGAGCAGTACTTC.

The chain employs TRBV7-9 and TRBJ2-1; perhaps TRBD2 as D (5 bases). V was trimmed by 5 bases and J by 7 bases, leaving 15 bases between them. Germline assignment: CDR1 SEHNR and CDR2 FQNEAQ (reference sequence). This CDR3 is 14 amino acids long. CDR3 residues: CASSLMGADNEQFF. The CDR3 DNA reads as TGTGCCAGCAGCCTAATGGGAGCTGATAATGAGCAGTTCTTC.

The rearrangement links TRBV4-1 to TRBJ2-1, with TRBD2 matching over 13 bases. Trimming removed 2 bases from V and 3 bases from J; junction bases left unmatched: 10. From germline, CDR1 is MGHRA and CDR2 YSYEKL. This CDR3 has 19 amino acids. The DNA for the CDR3 is TGCGCCAGCAGCCAAACAACTAGCGGGAGGGCTTACCGCTACAATGAGCAGTTCTTC. Amino acids: CASSQTTSGRAYRYNEQFF.

The chain combines TRBV10-3 with TRBJ1-5; a possible D gene is TRBD1 (5 bases). Trimming cost V 2 bases and J 4 bases, with 9 bases left between them. The CDR3 length is 14 residues. Germline V gene sequence: CDR1 ENHRY, CDR2 SYGVKD. CDR3 coding DNA: TGTGCCATCAGTGAGGGACGGGGGAATCAGCCCCAGCATTTT. It is translated as CAISEGRGNQPQHF.

V and J are TRBV7-4 and TRBJ2-5; 14 positions match TRBD2. Germline V lookup: CDR1 SGHVT, CDR2 SQSDAQ. The V gene end was trimmed by 3 bases and the J gene end by 5 bases; junction bases not matched to a gene: 11. This CDR3 contains 18 residues. The CDR3 region is CASSFPTQTSGGAETQYF. CDR3 DNA: TGTGCCAGCAGCTTCCCAACACAGACTAGCGGGGGGGCTGAGACCCAGTACTTC.

The rearrangement links TRBV12-3 or TRBV12-4 to TRBJ2-5; D call uncertain. With 5 bases removed from V and 5 bases from J, the gap between germline ends came to 18 bases. The CDR3 runs 15 residues. The CDR3 spells CASSPATGRLETQYF. As DNA, the CDR3 is TGTGCCAGCAGTCCCGCTACTGGGCGGTTGGAGACCCAGTACTTC.

The J gene is TRBJ2-1, the V gene TRBV19; 7 bases map to TRBD2. J lost 11 bases, V lost 5 bases, and 3 bases had no gene match. The CDR3 is 11 amino acids. Germline loops: CDR1 LNHDA, CDR2 SQIVND (reference sequence). The CDR3 protein is CASSRREKQFF. Here the CDR3 DNA reads TGTGCCAGTAGTCGGCGGGAGAAGCAGTTCTTC.

This clonotype has more than one count but fewer than ten. The chain has TRBV7-9 and TRBJ2-1, with TRBD2 as a possible D gene (5 bases). V dropped 4 bases and J dropped 9 bases, with 16 bases sitting between them. The CDR3 runs 14 residues. Germline lookup yields CDR1 SEHNR and CDR2 FQNEAQ (reference sequence). CDR3 nucleotide sequence: TGTGCCAGCAGCTCTGGGAGTCCGCGCCCTGAGCAGTTCTTC. Its translation: CASSSGSPRPEQFF.

The chain uses TRBV20-1 and TRBJ2-5; TRBD1 might be the D (6 bases). Trimming shortened V by 0 bases and J by 5 bases, and 16 bases separated the two germline ends. Germline loops: CDR1 DFQATT, CDR2 SNEGSKA (reference sequence). The CDR3 consists of 15 residues. The CDR3 region is CSARDTGHRRETQYF. The CDR3 DNA reads TGCAGTGCTAGAGATACGGGACACAGGAGGGAGACCCAGTACTTC.

V usage is TRBV4-1 and J usage is TRBJ2-1, with 7 bases identical to TRBD1. Trimming cost V 0 bases and J 2 bases; bases outside gene matches: 4. Per germline, CDR1 MGHRA and CDR2 YSYEKL. This CDR3 region has 16 residues. Here the CDR3 reads CASSQEGQGAYNEQFF. Written as DNA, the CDR3 is TGCGCCAGCAGCCAAGAAGGGCAGGGGGCCTACAATGAGCAGTTCTTC.

The chain employs TRBV27 and TRBJ1-2; 9 bases fit TRBD1. The CDR3 sequence is 18 residues long. V lost 5 bases, J lost 2 bases, and 15 bases stayed unmatched. In germline, CDR1 is MNHEY, CDR2 SMNVEV (reference sequence). CDR3 loop: CASSPIEPGQGNNYGYTF. The CDR3 nucleotides read TGTGCCAGCAGTCCAATAGAACCGGGACAGGGAAACAACTATGGCTACACCTTC.

V is TRBV28 and J is TRBJ1-5; D unresolved. The CDR3 loop spans 15 amino acids. Between the trimmed V and J ends, which lost 2 bases and 4 bases, there was a span of 12 bases. The germline CDR1 and CDR2 sequences are MDHEN and SYDVKM. In nucleotides, the CDR3 is TGTGCCAGCAGTTTAGGGCACCGAGGGAATCAGCCCCAGCATTTT. As protein: CASSLGHRGNQPQHF.

This chain links TRBV19 with TRBJ1-5; possible D gene TRBD1, 5 bases. V dropped 8 bases and J dropped 0 bases, with 20 bases sitting between them. The CDR3 totals 17 residues. Germline CDR1 and CDR2: LNHDA and SQIVND (reference sequence). CDR3 nucleotides: TGTGCCAGTCAAAGAGGGGAACCTTTCTTTAGCAATCAGCCCCAGCATTTT. It translates to CASQRGEPFFSNQPQHF.